This T cell receptor beta chain emerged from a study of beta chain features in type 1 diabetes listed by TCRdb under 2018. About the study as a whole: Mean age, gender distribution, total cell number and subset yield were not different between patients and healthy donors. Whereas all 30 or so donors provided naive and central memory subsets, regulatory and stem cell-like memory subsets were isolated from just 8 patients and roughly 8 healthy donors. A total of 85 million to 140 million sorted cells were examined across all samples, and the number of cells per subset was strongly correlated with RNA yield. The study compared TCRB repertoires of sorted circulating CD4+ T cell subsets between recently diagnosed type 1 diabetes patients and matched healthy donors.

Each donor gave one peripheral blood draw, about 110 mL on average, collected into heparinised tubes. Naive, central memory, regulatory and stem cell-like memory CD4+ T cells were sorted on a BD FACSAria II using a panel including CD45RO, CCR7, CD25, CD127, CD95 and CD27. A purity above 95% was achieved for all sorted populations. PBMCs were separated immediately by Lymphoprep density gradient centrifugation and were stained directly, without being cultured. Samples were stained and sorted in pairs, with one healthy donor and one patient per experiment, so that batch effects were minimized. The entire amount of isolated RNA was reverse transcribed using the High Capacity cDNA Reverse Transcription Kit, so the sequenced TCRB transcripts were expressed ones. Naive, central memory and regulatory T cell samples underwent deep immunoSEQ sequencing, averaging around 4 million total reads per sample. Sorted cells were lysed in RLT buffer, and RNA was extracted using DNase-treated RNeasy Micro or Mini kits according to cell number. Each cell subset was processed separately to prevent cross-contamination, with patient and healthy donor samples processed together. TCRB sequences were amplified from cDNA with the immunoSEQ multiplex PCR, producing 87-bp fragments spanning the CDR3 region. Sequencing of the amplicons was done on the Illumina HiSeq platform. The original methods were these. Synthetic template baselines were used to correct PCR bias computationally, reads within Hamming distance 2 were collapsed, and singletons that could not be merged were discarded. By aligning reads against IMGT, V, D and J genes, CDR3 length, and insertions or deletions at six rearrangement sites were assigned. Clonotype counts were normalized to sorted cell number within each subset before computing true diversity and Gini coefficients with the tcR R package. The overlap coefficient, calculated on TCRB nucleotide sequences, was used to measure repertoire sharing. Out-of-frame TCRB sequences from naive cells were analyzed as a proxy for the pre-selection repertoire. This is the immuneACCESS table as TCRdb keeps it, with only in-frame sequences that have V and J called. A part of the clones is gone; compared with another copy, unresolved V genes explain less than half, and the rest is unexplained. That table furnishes V, J and clone size, whereas the DNA furnished D and trimming. For this sample the table gives approximately 150,000 clones, of which over 55% were detected only once. 0.08% to 0.09% of the sample comes from the top ten.

Worth noting for this clone: Its antigen is not yet known. No base quality information exists; no much larger clone differs at one position. The sample holds other DNA sequences that translate to the same CDR3.

V drops 1 base and J drops 0 bases, leaving 0 bases in between. The CDR3, cysteine through phenylalanine, is 12 amino acids long. This entry keeps only the CDR3 DNA: 36 bases, framed from base 1. The germline V gene sets CDR1 to SGHRS and CDR2 to YFSETQ. The paper's findings and limits, for the study overall: Because the HLA sub-analyses included only small numbers of individuals, any influence of HLA type on TCRB rearrangement was left unresolved. In all four CD4+ subsets, TCRB CDR3 length was moderately but significantly shorter in type 1 diabetes patients. Because cDNA rather than genomic DNA was sequenced, highly expressing activated cells could have been over-represented, although no difference in activation and CD3 levels was found between groups. At VDJ recombination sites, type 1 diabetes patients had fewer insertions and more deleted nucleotides, which implies abnormalities in thymic rearrangement. PCR may preferentially amplify shorter templates, but because patient and control samples were amplified and corrected together, any resulting skew would affect both groups equally. Naive, central memory and regulatory TCRB repertoires appeared to be more alike among patients than among healthy donors.

Sequencing was done on a sample of naive CD4+ T cells from blood. In the paper's terms, the cell subset or site label means: true naive CD4+ T cells. Recombination connected TRBV5-1 to TRBJ2-3, with an unclear D gene assignment. The sequence came from a young man with type 1 diabetes. CDR3 loop: CASSLSTDTQYF. Here is the DNA: TGCGCCAGCAGCTTGAGCACAGATACGCAGTATTTT. The CDR3 plus the reference TRBV5-1 and TRBJ2-3 genes for the other parts give the full variable domain: KAGVTQTPRYLIKTRGQQVTLSCSPISGHRSVSWYQQTPGQGLQFLFEYFSETQRNKGNFPGRFSGRQFSNSRSEMNVSTLELGDSALYLCASSLSTDTQYFGPGTRLTVL.